This TCR beta chain was sequenced in a study of blood T cell repertoires in COVID-19. For the study at large: Samples came from the United States, Italy and Spain, spanning acute and convalescent COVID-19. PBMCs, B-cell-depleted T cells, or T cells were the source of the cDNA or gDNA that made up the material.

Germline CDR1 is LNHDA and CDR2 is SQIVND (reference sequence). Trimming stripped 3 bases from V and 7 bases from J, with 7 bases between. There are 13 residues in the CDR3. How the authors handled the data: Reference gene primer amplification in the assay estimated nucleated cell counts. Method: immunoSEQ multiplex PCR; TCRdb's copy keeps in-frame clones and lacks some. V and J calls and clone size come straight from that table; D and trimming were deduced from the DNA. The table lists 200,000 to 250,000 clones, 82% of them singletons. This clone has just one count. The sample was peripheral blood. The chain has TRBV19 and TRBJ1-6; no clear D. The TCR was taken from a woman aged 40-49 years with acute or convalescent COVID-19. CDR3 DNA: TGTGCCAGTAGTATTGTTGAGAATTCACCCCTCCACTTT. It encodes CASSIVENSPLHF.